The 25 T cell receptor beta chains in this list originate from one sample, sequenced in a study of CD8 T cells in Susac syndrome. The RNA input was about 0.5 to 1 ug, and it was reverse transcribed with random hexamers. TCRdb re-analysed the immunoSEQ multiplex PCR reads in MiXCR, keeping a single row per CDR3 protein. The sample contains roughly 330,000 distinct CDR3 sequences, around 92% of which appear only once. Sequencing input: CD4+ T cells from PBMCs. These receptors all stem from a human donor with multiple sclerosis.

This rearrangement joins TRBV9 to TRBJ2-5; 8 bases match TRBD1. Trimming removed 4 bases from V and 3 bases from J; junction bases left unmatched: 11. CDR1 SGDLS and CDR2 YYNGEE come from the germline V gene. The CDR3 runs to 16 residues. The CDR3 sequence is CASSPRTGFAKETQYF. CDR3 sequence (DNA): TGTGCCAGCAGCCCGAGGACAGGGTTTGCCAAAGAGACCCAGTACTTC.

The CDR3 spells CASSKLDTGELFF. DNA of the CDR3: TGTGCCAGCAGCAAACTAGACACCGGGGAGCTGTTTTTT. V usage is TRBV7-9 and J usage is TRBJ2-2, with a possible D match to TRBD2 (5 bases). Germline assignment: CDR1 SEHNR and CDR2 FQNEAQ (reference sequence). Trimming left V 5 bases short and J 3 bases short, with 7 bases between. This CDR3 is built from 13 residues.

The gene calls are TRBV6-2 or TRBV6-3 and TRBJ1-2, with a possible D match to TRBD1 (6 bases). Germline loops: CDR1 MNHEY, CDR2 SVGEGT. This CDR3 is built from 15 residues. V lost 0 bases and J lost 4, with 12 bases in between. The CDR3 spells CASSYSPGARYGYTF. CDR3 sequence (DNA): TGTGCCAGCAGTTACTCGCCGGGGGCGCGCTATGGCTACACCTTC.

The chain combines TRBV28 with TRBJ1-2; TRBD1 is a possible D gene (6 bases). Germline values: CDR1 MDHEN, CDR2 SYDVKM. Between the trimmed V and J ends, which lost 6 bases and 1 base, there was a span of 12 bases. The CDR3 covers 14 residues. Here the CDR3 reads CASSRNRVNYGYTF. The CDR3 region has the DNA TGTGCCAGCAGCCGTAACAGGGTTAACTATGGCTACACCTTC.

This sequence joins TRBV18 and TRBJ1-2, with TRBD1 identical over 9 bases. V shed 4 bases and J 2 bases; nucleotides not matched to a gene: 2. In germline, CDR1 is KGHSH, CDR2 LQKENI. The CDR3 loop spans 14 amino acids. CDR3 sequence (DNA): TGTGCCAGCTCACTTACAGGGGGCAACTATGGCTACACCTTC. This sequence encodes CASSLTGGNYGYTF.

The gene calls are TRBV10-3 and TRBJ2-2; D is unresolved. The CDR3 contains 12 residues. V was pared by 3 bases and J by 7 bases, with 6 bases between. Per germline, CDR1 ENHRY and CDR2 SYGVKD. CDR3 sequence (DNA): TGTGCCATCAGTGATCACCACGGGGAGCTGTTTTTT. Translation: CAISDHHGELFF.

CDR3 residues: CASSLLAGAKNIQYF. The CDR3 region has the DNA TGTGCCAGCAGCTTGCTAGCGGGAGCCAAAAACATTCAGTACTTC. This chain connects TRBV7-9 to TRBJ2-4, with 8 bases fitting TRBD2. The CDR3 has 15 amino acids. The germline V gene encodes CDR1 SEHNR and CDR2 FQNEAQ (reference sequence). With 3 bases clipped from V and 0 bases from J, the junction kept 1 base outside the gene matches.

The rearrangement uses TRBV11-2 and TRBJ1-4, with a possible D match to TRBD1 (5 bases). With 5 bases removed from V and 7 bases from J, the gap between germline ends came to 23 bases. The CDR3 has 17 amino acids. In germline, CDR1 is SGHAT, CDR2 FQNNGV. The CDR3 DNA follows: TGTGCCAGCAGCCCGAGCTCGACGGCCTCAGGGCGTGAAAAACTGTTTTTT. Amino acids: CASSPSSTASGREKLFF.

Written as DNA, the CDR3 is TGCGCCAGCAGTACAGAGGGCAGAGCCTACGAGCAGTACTTC. Its protein product is CASSTEGRAYEQYF. The rearrangement uses TRBV5-1 and TRBJ2-7, with a possible D match to TRBD2 (5 bases). With 5 bases removed from V and 2 bases from J, the gap between germline ends came to 14 bases. The CDR3 covers 14 residues. Germline V lookup: CDR1 SGHRS, CDR2 YFSETQ. Variable domain in full (rest from reference TRBV5-1 and TRBJ2-7): KAGVTQTPRYLIKTRGQQVTLSCSPISGHRSVSWYQQTPGQGLQFLFEYFSETQRNKGNFPGRFSGRQFSNSRSEMNVSTLELGDSALYLCASSTEGRAYEQYFGPGTRLTVT.

The rearrangement links TRBV5-1 to TRBJ2-7, with 7 bases identical to TRBD1. Losses at the gene ends were 5 bases for V and 0 bases for J; bases not matched to a gene: 5. This CDR3 is built from 14 residues. Germline-derived CDR1 and CDR2 are SGHRS and YFSETQ. The CDR3 sequence is CASRTGISSYEQYF. CDR3 DNA: TGCGCCAGCAGGACAGGGATCAGCTCCTACGAGCAGTACTTC. The full variable domain, its missing parts supplied by reference TRBV5-1 and TRBJ2-7, is KAGVTQTPRYLIKTRGQQVTLSCSPISGHRSVSWYQQTPGQGLQFLFEYFSETQRNKGNFPGRFSGRQFSNSRSEMNVSTLELGDSALYLCASRTGISSYEQYFGPGTRLTVT.

This chain links TRBV7-2 with TRBJ1-6; 8 nucleotides match TRBD1. V was pared by 5 bases and J by 6 bases, with 6 bases of the junction left unmatched. This CDR3 is built from 15 residues. Germline V CDR1 and CDR2: SGHTA, FQGNSA. The DNA of the CDR3 is TGTGCCAGCAGCGCGACGGACAGGGTTAATTCACCCCTCCACTTT. Amino acids: CASSATDRVNSPLHF.

The V and J genes are TRBV6-7 and TRBJ2-1; D remains unclear. TRBV6-7 is flagged as an ORF with uncertain function. The CDR3 is 13 amino acids. Trimming cost V 0 bases and J 11 bases, with 11 bases left between them. The CDR3 bases are TGTGCCAGCAGTTACTCTGGACGGCGTAAGCAGTTCTTC. It translates to CASSYSGRRKQFF.

The chain carries TRBV6-5 and TRBJ1-1; TRBD1 agrees at 9 bases. CDR3 length: 19 residues. Germline-derived CDR1 and CDR2 are MNHEY and SVGAGI. The junction had 18 bases not matched to a gene; V was cut back by 4 bases and J by 3 bases. In DNA, the CDR3 is TGTGCCAGCAGTTTATGGGGGACAGGGCACCTGACTCCCGACACTGAAGCTTTCTTT. Its protein product is CASSLWGTGHLTPDTEAFF.

The chain uses TRBV13 and TRBJ2-2; D is undetermined. Germline CDR1 and CDR2: PRHDT and FYEKMQ (reference sequence). V was trimmed by 6 bases and J by 4 bases, leaving 12 bases between them. The CDR3 loop spans 14 amino acids. Here the CDR3 DNA reads TGTGCCAGCAGAAGGGCCGGGCGCACCGGGGAGCTGTTTTTT. Translating it yields CASRRAGRTGELFF.

This rearrangement joins TRBV23-1 to TRBJ2-7, with a tentative D call TRBD1 (6 bases). TRBV23-1 has ORF status, its function being uncertain. The CDR3 is made up of 15 amino acids. V was cut by 0 bases and J by 5 bases, with 14 bases left in between. CDR3 sequence: CASSQSVAGADEQYF. CDR3 nucleotides: TGCGCCAGCAGTCAATCGGTGGCAGGGGCCGACGAGCAGTACTTC.

The chain employs TRBV20-1 and TRBJ2-2; 12 positions match TRBD2. The CDR3 covers 15 residues. Per germline, CDR1 DFQATT and CDR2 SNEGSKA (reference sequence). Losses at the gene ends were 6 bases for V and 5 bases for J; bases not matched to a gene: 7. The CDR3 DNA reads TGCAGTGCCCCTGGGACTAGCGGGCCTACCGGGGAGCTGTTTTTT. It encodes CSAPGTSGPTGELFF.

The rearrangement joins TRBV29-1 to TRBJ2-3; no firm D call. The CDR3 spans 15 residues. The germline V gene encodes CDR1 SQVTM and CDR2 ANQGSEA. V shed 0 bases and J shed 2 bases, with 12 bases lying between them. CDR3 in DNA: TGCAGCGTTGAAGATCTGGTGGATACCACAGATACGCAGTATTTT. Its translation is CSVEDLVDTTDTQYF.

This rearrangement joins TRBV30 to TRBJ1-2; D is ambiguous. The ends were cut back, 3 bases at V and 1 base at J, with 9 bases in the middle. The CDR3 has 13 residues. The germline CDR1 and CDR2 sequences are GTSNPN and SVGIG (reference sequence). This CDR3 is CAWRGRNNYGYTF. The CDR3 coding sequence is TGTGCCTGGAGGGGCCGGAATAACTATGGCTACACCTTC.

The chain combines TRBV9 with TRBJ2-1; D is possibly TRBD1 or TRBD2 (5 bases each). The CDR3 sequence is 15 residues long. The V gene's germline CDR1 is SGDLS and CDR2 YYNGEE. V dropped 0 bases and J dropped 5 bases, with 12 bases sitting between them. The CDR3 protein is CASSVVLGVNNEQFF. The CDR3 DNA sequence: TGTGCCAGCAGCGTAGTCCTGGGGGTGAACAATGAGCAGTTCTTC.

This clonotype was picked up one time. The V gene is TRBV30, the J gene TRBJ2-1; D possibly corresponds to TRBD2 (6 bases). The V gene lost 4 bases and the J gene lost 7 bases, with 23 bases spanning the gap. The CDR3 has 16 amino acids. Germline-derived CDR1 and CDR2 are GTSNPN and SVGIG (reference sequence). In DNA, the CDR3 is TGTGCCTGGACGGGATGGGACGGGGGAAGTAGGAATGAGCAGTTCTTC. Amino acids: CAWTGWDGGSRNEQFF.

In this sample, this clonotype turned up once. CDR3 in amino acids: CASSIQALDYEQYF. CDR3 in DNA: TGTGCCAGTAGTATTCAAGCCCTCGACTACGAGCAGTACTTC. This sequence joins TRBV19 and TRBJ2-7; D gene uncertain. There are 14 residues in the CDR3. Germline CDR1 reads LNHDA; CDR2 reads SQIVND (reference sequence). V was pared by 3 bases and J by 3 bases, with 12 bases between.

This clonotype showed up just once. The chain has TRBV9 and TRBJ2-1; D perhaps matches TRBD2 (6 bases). Trimming pared 4 bases from V and 0 bases from J, leaving 23 bases between. There are 19 residues in the CDR3. Looked up from germline, CDR1 is SGDLS and CDR2 is YYNGEE. The CDR3 spells CASSTRPWGVYSSYNEQFF. The DNA of the CDR3 is TGTGCCAGCAGCACCCGTCCCTGGGGGGTCTACAGCTCCTACAATGAGCAGTTCTTC.

This clonotype came up once. The rearrangement uses TRBV7-2 and TRBJ2-5; D perhaps matches TRBD1 (6 bases). This CDR3 has 12 amino acids. Germline V lookup: CDR1 SGHTA, CDR2 FQGNSA. The V end was cut by 2 bases, the J end by 13 bases, with 14 bases between. CDR3 bases: TGTGCCAGCAGCTTACTCCGGGACATTCCGTACTTC. Its translation: CASSLLRDIPYF.

The chain is built from TRBV9 and TRBJ2-5; no firm D call. The CDR3 extends over 16 amino acids. With 0 bases removed from V and 4 bases from J, the gap between germline ends came to 16 bases. Per the germline V gene, CDR1 is SGDLS and CDR2 is YYNGEE. CDR3 region: CASSVGVSSTAETQYF. The DNA for the CDR3 is TGTGCCAGCAGCGTAGGAGTGTCTTCGACGGCAGAGACCCAGTACTTC. Combining the CDR3 with reference TRBV9 and TRBJ2-5 gives the whole variable domain DSGVTQTPKHLITATGQRVTLRCSPRSGDLSVYWYQQSLDQGLQFLIQYYNGEERAKGNILERFSAQQFPDLHSELNLSSLELGDSALYFCASSVGVSSTAETQYFGPGTRLLVL.

The chain joins TRBV3-1 to TRBJ1-1; 7 nucleotides line up with TRBD1. The CDR3 totals 15 residues. The trim removed 3 bases at V and 2 bases at J, leaving 6 bases unmatched. Germline V gene lookup returns CDR1 LGHDT and CDR2 YNNKEL (reference sequence). CDR3: CASSHVNRGNTEAFF. The CDR3 DNA reads as TGTGCCAGCAGCCATGTTAACAGGGGTAACACTGAAGCTTTCTTT. The variable domain in full, completed from reference TRBV3-1 and TRBJ1-1, reads DTAVSQTPKYLVTQMGNDKSIKCEQNLGHDTMYWYKQDSKKFLKIMFSYNNKELIINETVPNRFSPKSPDKAHLNLHINSLELGDSAVYFCASSHVNRGNTEAFFGQGTRLTVV.